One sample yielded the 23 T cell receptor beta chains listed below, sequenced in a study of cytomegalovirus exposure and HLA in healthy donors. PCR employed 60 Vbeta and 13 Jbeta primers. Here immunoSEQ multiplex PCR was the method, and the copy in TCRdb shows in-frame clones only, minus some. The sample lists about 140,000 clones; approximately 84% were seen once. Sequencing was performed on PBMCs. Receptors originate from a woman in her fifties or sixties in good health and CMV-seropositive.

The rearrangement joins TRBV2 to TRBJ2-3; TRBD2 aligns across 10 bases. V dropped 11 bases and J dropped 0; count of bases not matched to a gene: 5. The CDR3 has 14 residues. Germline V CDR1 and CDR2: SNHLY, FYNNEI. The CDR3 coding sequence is TGTGCCGGCGGACTAGCGGCTAGCACAGATACGCAGTATTTT. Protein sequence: CAGGLAASTDTQYF.

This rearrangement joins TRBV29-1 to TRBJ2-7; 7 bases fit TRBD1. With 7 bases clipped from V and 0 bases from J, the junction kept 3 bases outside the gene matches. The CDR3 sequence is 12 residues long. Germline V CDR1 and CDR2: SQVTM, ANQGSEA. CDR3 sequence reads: CSGWDSSYEQYF. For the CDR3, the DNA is TGCAGCGGATGGGACAGCTCCTACGAGCAGTACTTC.

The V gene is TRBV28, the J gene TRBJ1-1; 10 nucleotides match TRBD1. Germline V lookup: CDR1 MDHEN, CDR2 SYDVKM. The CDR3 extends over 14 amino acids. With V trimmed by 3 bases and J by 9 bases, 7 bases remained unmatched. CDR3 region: CASSFPGQGGKAFF. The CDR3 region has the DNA TGTGCCAGCAGTTTTCCCGGACAGGGGGGGAAAGCTTTCTTT.

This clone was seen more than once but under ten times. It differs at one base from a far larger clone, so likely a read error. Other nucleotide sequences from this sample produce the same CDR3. CDR3 nucleotide sequence: TGTGCCAGCAGTGAATCACAGGCGATATACGAACAGTACTTC. This sequence encodes CASSESQAIYEQYF. This chain connects TRBV2 to TRBJ2-7; maybe TRBD1 (5 bases). Germline assignment: CDR1 SNHLY and CDR2 FYNNEI. The CDR3 consists of 14 residues.

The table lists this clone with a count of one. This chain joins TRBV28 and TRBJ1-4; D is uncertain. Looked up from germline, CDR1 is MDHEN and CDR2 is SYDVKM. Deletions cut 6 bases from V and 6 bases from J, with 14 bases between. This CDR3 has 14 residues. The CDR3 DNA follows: TGTGCCAGCAGCCTAGCAAGAACGGATGAAAAACTGTTTTTT. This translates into CASSLARTDEKLFF.

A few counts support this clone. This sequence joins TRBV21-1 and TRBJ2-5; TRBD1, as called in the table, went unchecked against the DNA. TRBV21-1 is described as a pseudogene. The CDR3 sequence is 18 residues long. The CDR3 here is CASSKFCPRGGTEETQYF. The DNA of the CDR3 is TGTGCCAGCAGCAAATTTTGCCCCCGCGGAGGGACAGAAGAGACCCAGTACTTC.

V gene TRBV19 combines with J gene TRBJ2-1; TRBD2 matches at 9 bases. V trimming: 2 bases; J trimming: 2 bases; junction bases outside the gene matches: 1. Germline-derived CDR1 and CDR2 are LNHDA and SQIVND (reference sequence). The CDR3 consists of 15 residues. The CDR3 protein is CASSISSGAYNEQFF. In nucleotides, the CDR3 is TGTGCCAGTAGTATATCTAGCGGGGCCTACAATGAGCAGTTCTTC.

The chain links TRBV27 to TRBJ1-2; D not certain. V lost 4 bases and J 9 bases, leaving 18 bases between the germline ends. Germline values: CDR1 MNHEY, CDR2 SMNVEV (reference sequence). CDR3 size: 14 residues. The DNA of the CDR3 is TGTGCCAGCAGTTATACCCGGACTACCCCTAGCTACACCTTC. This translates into CASSYTRTTPSYTF.

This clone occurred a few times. The CDR3 DNA is TGTGCCACACTTATGGACACTGAAGCTTTCTTT. It codes for CATLMDTEAFF. The chain joins TRBV10-3 to TRBJ1-1, with no clear D. Trimming stripped 10 bases from V and 3 bases from J, with 9 bases between. The CDR3 totals 11 residues. Germline V gene lookup returns CDR1 ENHRY and CDR2 SYGVKD.

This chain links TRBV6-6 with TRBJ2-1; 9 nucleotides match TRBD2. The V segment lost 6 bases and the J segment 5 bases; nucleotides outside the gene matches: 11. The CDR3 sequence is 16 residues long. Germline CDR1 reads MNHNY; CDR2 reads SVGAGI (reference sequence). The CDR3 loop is CASSPRLAVADNEQFF. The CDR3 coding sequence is TGTGCCAGCAGCCCCCGACTAGCGGTGGCAGACAATGAGCAGTTCTTC.

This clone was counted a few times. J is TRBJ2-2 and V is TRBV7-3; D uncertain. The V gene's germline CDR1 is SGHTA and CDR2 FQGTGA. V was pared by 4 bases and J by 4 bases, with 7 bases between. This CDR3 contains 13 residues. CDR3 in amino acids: CASSSKITGELFF. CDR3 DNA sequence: TGTGCCAGCAGCTCAAAAATCACCGGGGAGCTGTTTTTT.

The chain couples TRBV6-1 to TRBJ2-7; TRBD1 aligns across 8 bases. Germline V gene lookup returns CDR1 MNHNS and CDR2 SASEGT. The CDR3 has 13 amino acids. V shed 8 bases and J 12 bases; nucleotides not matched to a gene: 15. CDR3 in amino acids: CASSKEQGAGLYF. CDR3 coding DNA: TGTGCCAGCTCCAAAGAGCAGGGGGCGGGTTTGTACTTC.

CDR3 protein: CASLGTVKYEQYF. CDR3 nucleotides: TGTGCCAGTCTAGGGACTGTTAAATACGAGCAGTACTTC. This chain links TRBV2 with TRBJ2-7; possibly TRBD2 for D (6 bases). In germline, CDR1 is SNHLY, CDR2 FYNNEI. CDR3 size: 13 residues. The V end lost 9 bases, the J end lost 4 bases, and 16 bases lay between the germline ends. Variable domain in full (rest from reference TRBV2 and TRBJ2-7): EPEVTQTPSHQVTQMGQEVILRCVPISNHLYFYWYRQILGQKVEFLVSFYNNEISEKSEIFDDQFSVERPDGSNFTLKIRSTKLEDSAMYFCASLGTVKYEQYFGPGTRLTVT.

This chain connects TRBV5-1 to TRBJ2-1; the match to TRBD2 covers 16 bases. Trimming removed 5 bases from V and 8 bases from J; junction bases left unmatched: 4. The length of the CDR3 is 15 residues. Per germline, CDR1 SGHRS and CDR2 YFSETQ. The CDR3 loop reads CASSPGLAGGDEQFF. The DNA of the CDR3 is TGCGCCAGCAGTCCGGGACTAGCGGGAGGGGATGAGCAGTTCTTC.

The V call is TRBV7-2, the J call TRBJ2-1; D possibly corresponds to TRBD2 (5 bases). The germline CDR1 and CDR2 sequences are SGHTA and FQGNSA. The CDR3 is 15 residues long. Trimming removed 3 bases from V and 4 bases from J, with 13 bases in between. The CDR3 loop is CASSFRGERYNEQFF. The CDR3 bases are TGTGCCAGCAGCTTCCGGGGAGAAAGGTACAATGAGCAGTTCTTC.

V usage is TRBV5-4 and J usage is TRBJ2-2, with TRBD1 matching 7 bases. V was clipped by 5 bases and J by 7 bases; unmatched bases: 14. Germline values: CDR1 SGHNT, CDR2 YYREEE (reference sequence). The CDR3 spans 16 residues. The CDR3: CASSRSPGTEDGELFF. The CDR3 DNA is TGTGCCAGCAGTAGATCGCCCGGGACAGAGGACGGGGAGCTGTTTTTT.

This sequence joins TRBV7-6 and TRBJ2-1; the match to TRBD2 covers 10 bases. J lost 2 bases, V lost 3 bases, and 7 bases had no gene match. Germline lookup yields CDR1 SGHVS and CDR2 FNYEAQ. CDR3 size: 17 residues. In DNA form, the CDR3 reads TGTGCCAGCAGCTTGGGACCTAGCGGGAGTACCTACAATGAGCAGTTCTTC. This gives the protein CASSLGPSGSTYNEQFF.

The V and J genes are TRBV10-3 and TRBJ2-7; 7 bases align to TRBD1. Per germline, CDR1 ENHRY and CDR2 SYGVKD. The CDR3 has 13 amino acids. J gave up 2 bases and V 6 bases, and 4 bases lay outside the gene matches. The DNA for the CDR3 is TGTGCCATCAGCTCGACAGGGACCTACGAGCAGTACTTC. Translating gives CAISSTGTYEQYF.

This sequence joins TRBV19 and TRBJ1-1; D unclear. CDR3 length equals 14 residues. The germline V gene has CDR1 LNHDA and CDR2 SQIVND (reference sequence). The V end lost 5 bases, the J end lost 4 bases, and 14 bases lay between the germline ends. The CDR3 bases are TGTGCCAGTAGTGCCTACGCTCGGGGCACTGAAGCTTTCTTT. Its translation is CASSAYARGTEAFF.

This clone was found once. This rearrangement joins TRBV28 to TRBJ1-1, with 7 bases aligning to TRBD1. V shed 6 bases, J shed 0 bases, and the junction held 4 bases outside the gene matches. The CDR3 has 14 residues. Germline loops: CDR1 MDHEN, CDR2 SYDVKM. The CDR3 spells CASRPTGLNTEAFF. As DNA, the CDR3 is TGTGCCAGCAGGCCGACAGGGCTGAACACTGAAGCTTTCTTT.

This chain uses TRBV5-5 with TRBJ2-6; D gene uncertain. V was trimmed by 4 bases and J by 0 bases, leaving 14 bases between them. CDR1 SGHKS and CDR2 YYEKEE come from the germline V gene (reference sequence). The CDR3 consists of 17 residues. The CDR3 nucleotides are TGTGCCAGCAGCCAACACGAGCGCCCCTCTGGGGCCAACGTCCTGACTTTC. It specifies CASSQHERPSGANVLTF.

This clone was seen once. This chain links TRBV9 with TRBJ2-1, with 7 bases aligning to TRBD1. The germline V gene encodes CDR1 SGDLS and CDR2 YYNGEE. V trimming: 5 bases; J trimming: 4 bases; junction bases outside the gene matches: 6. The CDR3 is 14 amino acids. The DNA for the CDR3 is TGTGCCAGCAGTGCCGGGACAGCATACAATGAGCAGTTCTTC. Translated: CASSAGTAYNEQFF.

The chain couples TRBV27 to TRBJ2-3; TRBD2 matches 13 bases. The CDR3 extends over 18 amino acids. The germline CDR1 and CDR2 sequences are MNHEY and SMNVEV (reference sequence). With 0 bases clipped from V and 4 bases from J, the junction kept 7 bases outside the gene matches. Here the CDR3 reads CASSLSGTSGILADTQYF. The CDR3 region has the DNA TGTGCCAGCAGTTTATCGGGGACTAGCGGGATTTTGGCAGATACGCAGTATTTT.